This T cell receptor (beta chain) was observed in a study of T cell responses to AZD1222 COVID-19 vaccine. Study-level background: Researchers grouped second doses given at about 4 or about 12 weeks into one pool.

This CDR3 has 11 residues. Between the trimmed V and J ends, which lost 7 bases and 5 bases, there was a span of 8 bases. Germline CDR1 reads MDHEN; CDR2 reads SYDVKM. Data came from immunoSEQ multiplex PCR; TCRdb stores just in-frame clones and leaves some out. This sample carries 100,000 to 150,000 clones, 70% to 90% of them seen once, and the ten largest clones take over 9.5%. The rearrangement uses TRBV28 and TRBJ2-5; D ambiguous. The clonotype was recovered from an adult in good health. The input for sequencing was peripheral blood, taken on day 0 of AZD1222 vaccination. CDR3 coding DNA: TGTGCCAGCAAGGGTGACGAGACCCAGTACTTC. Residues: CASKGDETQYF.